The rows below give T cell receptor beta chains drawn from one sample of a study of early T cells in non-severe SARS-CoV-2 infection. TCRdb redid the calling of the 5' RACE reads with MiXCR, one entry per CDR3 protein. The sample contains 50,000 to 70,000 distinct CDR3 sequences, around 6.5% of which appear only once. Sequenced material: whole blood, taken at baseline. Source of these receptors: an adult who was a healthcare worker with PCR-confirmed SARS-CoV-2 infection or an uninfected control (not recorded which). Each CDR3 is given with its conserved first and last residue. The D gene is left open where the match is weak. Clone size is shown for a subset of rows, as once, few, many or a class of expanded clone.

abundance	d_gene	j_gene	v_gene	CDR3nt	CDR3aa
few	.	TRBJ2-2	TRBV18	TGTGCCAGCTCACCACCGGTTACCGGGGAGCTGTTTTTT	CASSPPVTGELFF
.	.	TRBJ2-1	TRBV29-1	TGCAGCGTTGAATCCGGGAAGCAGTTCTTC	CSVESGKQFF
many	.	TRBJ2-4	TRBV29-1	TGCAGCGTTGGGTTAGCCAAAAACATTCAGTACTTC	CSVGLAKNIQYF
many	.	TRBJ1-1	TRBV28	TGTGCCAGCAGTTTAACGCAGATGAACACTGAAGCTTTCTTT	CASSLTQMNTEAFF
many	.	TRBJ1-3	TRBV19	TGTGCCAGTAGTTCTTCAGGTCTCTCTGGAAACACCATATATTTT	CASSSSGLSGNTIYF
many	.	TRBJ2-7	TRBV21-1	TGTGCCAGCAGCAAAGCCACTAGCGGGACCTACGAGCAGTACTTC	CASSKATSGTYEQYF
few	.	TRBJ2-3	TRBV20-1	TGCAGTGCTAGAGCGAGGGGAAGAGATACGCAGTATTTT	CSARARGRDTQYF
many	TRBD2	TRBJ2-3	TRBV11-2	TGTGCCAGCAGCACGGTAGCGGGAGGACTCATAGATACGCAGTATTTT	CASSTVAGGLIDTQYF
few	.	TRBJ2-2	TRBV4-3	TGCGCCAGCAGTCCCAGGGCGGGGAGCGGGGAGCTGTTTTTT	CASSPRAGSGELFF
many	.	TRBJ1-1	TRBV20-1	TGCAGTGCTAGTAAGCGGAATCGGAACACTGAAGCTTTCTTT	CSASKRNRNTEAFF